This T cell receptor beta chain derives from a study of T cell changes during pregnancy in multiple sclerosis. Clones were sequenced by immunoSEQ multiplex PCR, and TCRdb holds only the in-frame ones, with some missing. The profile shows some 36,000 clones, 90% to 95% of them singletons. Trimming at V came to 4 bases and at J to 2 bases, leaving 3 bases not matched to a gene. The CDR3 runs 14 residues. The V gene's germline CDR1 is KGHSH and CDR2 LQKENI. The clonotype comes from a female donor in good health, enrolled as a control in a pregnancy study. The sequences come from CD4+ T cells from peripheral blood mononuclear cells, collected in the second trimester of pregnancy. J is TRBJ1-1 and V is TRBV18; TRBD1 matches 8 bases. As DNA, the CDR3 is TGTGCCAGCTCACTCGGACAGGGCAACACTGAAGCTTTCTTT. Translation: CASSLGQGNTEAFF.